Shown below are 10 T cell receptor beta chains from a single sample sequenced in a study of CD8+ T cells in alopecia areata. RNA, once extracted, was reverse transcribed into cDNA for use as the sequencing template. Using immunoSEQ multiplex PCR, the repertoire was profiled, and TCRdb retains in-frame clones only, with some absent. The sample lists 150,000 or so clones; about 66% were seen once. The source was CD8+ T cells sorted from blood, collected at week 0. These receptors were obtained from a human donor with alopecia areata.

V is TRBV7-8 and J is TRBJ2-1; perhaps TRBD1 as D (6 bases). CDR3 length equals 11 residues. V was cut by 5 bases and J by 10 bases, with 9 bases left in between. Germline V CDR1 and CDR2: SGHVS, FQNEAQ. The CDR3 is CASSTDREQFF. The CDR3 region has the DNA TGTGCCAGCAGCACAGACAGGGAGCAGTTCTTC.

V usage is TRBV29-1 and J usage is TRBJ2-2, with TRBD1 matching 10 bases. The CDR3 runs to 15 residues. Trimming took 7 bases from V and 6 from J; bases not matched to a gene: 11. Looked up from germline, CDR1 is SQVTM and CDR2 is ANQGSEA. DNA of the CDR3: TGCAGCGCCACTCGGGGACAGGGGAGACCCGGGGAGCTGTTTTTT. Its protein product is CSATRGQGRPGELFF.

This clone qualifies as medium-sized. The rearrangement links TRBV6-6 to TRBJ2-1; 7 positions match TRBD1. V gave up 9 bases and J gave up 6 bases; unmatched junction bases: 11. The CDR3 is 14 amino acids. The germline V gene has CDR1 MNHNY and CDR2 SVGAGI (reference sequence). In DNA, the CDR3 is TGTGCCAGTGAAGGACAGGCCCCCCTCAATGAGCAGTTCTTC. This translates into CASEGQAPLNEQFF.

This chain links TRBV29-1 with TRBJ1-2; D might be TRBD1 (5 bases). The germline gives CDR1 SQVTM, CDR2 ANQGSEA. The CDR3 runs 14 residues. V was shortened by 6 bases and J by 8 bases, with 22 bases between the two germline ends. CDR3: CSVPTGRAGGGYTF. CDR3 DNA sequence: TGCAGCGTGCCCACAGGACGGGCGGGCGGCGGCTACACCTTC.

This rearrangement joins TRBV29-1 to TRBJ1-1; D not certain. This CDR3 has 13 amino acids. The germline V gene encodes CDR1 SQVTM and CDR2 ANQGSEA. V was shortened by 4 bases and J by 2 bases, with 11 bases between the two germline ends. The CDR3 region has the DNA TGCAGCGTTGGCGCGGCGGAAAACACTGAAGCTTTCTTT. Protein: CSVGAAENTEAFF.

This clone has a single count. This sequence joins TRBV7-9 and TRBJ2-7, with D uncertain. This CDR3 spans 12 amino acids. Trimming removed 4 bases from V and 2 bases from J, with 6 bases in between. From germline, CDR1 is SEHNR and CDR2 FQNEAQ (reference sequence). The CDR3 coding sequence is TGTGCCAGCAGCTCGGTTGCCTACGAGCAGTACTTC. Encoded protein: CASSSVAYEQYF. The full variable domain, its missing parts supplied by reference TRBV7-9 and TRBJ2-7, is DTGVSQNPRHKITKRGQNVTFRCDPISEHNRLYWYRQTLGQGPEFLTYFQNEAQLEKSRLLSDRFSAERPKGSFSTLEIQRTEQGDSAMYLCASSSVAYEQYFGPGTRLTVT.

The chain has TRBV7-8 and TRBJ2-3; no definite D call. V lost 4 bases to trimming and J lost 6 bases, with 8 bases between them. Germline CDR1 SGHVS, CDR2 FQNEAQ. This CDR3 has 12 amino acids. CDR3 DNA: TGTGCCAGCAGCTCGGGTGGGGATACGCAGTATTTT. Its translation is CASSSGGDTQYF.

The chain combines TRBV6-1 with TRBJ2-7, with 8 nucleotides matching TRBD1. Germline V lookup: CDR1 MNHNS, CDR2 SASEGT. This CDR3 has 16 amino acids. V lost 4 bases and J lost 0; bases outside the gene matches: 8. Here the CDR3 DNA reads TGTGCCAGCAGTGCCCCGGACAGGGACATCTCCTACGAGCAGTACTTC. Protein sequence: CASSAPDRDISYEQYF.

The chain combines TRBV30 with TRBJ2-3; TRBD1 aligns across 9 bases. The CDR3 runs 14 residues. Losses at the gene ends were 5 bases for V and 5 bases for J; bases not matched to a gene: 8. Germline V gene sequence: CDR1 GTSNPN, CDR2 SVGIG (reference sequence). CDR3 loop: CAWEPGQGVDTQYF. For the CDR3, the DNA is TGTGCCTGGGAGCCGGGACAGGGTGTAGATACGCAGTATTTT.

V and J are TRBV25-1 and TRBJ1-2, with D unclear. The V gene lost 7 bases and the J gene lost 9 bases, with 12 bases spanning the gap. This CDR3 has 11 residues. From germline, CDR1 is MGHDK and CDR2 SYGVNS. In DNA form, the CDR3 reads TGTGCCAGCAAGGACGGGAGGAGCTACACCTTC. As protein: CASKDGRSYTF.